This T cell receptor (beta chain) appears in the sequencing data of a study of identical twins. The study's findings and limits: The abundant beta clonotypes from cord blood had fewer insertions, and memory repertoires had none of this.

This clonotype has more than one count but fewer than ten. What it recognizes is unknown. Template switching added a universal primer site; cDNA carried unique molecular identifiers. Each CDR3 protein is one row after TCRdb ran MiXCR on the 5' RACE reads. The table includes roughly 1,500,000 distinct CDR3 sequences, more than 30% detected once. This CDR3 is 12 amino acids long. Germline lookup yields CDR1 MNHEY and CDR2 SVGAGI. V lost 8 bases and J 10 bases, leaving 18 bases between the germline ends. This sequence originates from a newborn girl in good health. The sequenced material came from cord blood. J is TRBJ2-7 and V is TRBV6-5, with D possibly matching TRBD2 (6 bases). The CDR3 is CASGGLGGSQYF. The CDR3 nucleotides read TGTGCCAGCGGAGGCTTGGGGGGATCCCAGTACTTC.